This T cell receptor (beta chain) was retrieved from a study of Ad26.COV2.S vaccination and SARS-CoV-2 variants. As for the study in general: It was the COV1001 Ad26.COV2.S trial arm that included the donor. Into the muscle, Ad26.COV2.S was dosed once or twice, 56 days apart. Study results and caveats: Substantial response breadth was reportedly seen for spike-specific CD8+ and CD4+ T cells after vaccination.

Details on this clone: Its antigen remains unidentified.

Germline lookup yields CDR1 MNHNS and CDR2 SASEGT. The CDR3 has 14 residues. Trimming took off 2 bases at V and 5 bases at J, with 12 bases between the two ends. Treatment described: over 15 received Ad26.COV2.S at low or high dose, single or two shots; about 5 received placebo; per-sample allocation not given. Specimen acquisition occurred on day 63 following the initial vaccine or placebo injection. The assay was immunoSEQ multiplex PCR, and TCRdb's table has in-frame clones only and misses some. Here the sample spans around 300,000 clones, roughly 90% being singletons. The sequenced sample was peripheral blood, obtained in a trial of Ad26.COV2.S vaccine versus placebo. This chain connects TRBV6-1 to TRBJ1-1; TRBD1 might be the D (5 bases). The TCR originated in a person between 18 and 60 years old who received the Ad26.COV2.S COVID-19 vaccine or a placebo. The DNA for the CDR3 is TGTGCCAGCAGTGAACAGACAGAGTATACTGAAGCTTTCTTT. Residues: CASSEQTEYTEAFF.